These T cell receptor beta chains were read from a single sample in a study of shared clonotypes between healthy human individuals. This table comes from immunoSEQ multiplex PCR, and its TCRdb copy is limited to in-frame clones, with some not included. Of about 690,000 clones in the sample, about 90% were seen once. The sample consisted of memory CD8+ T cells from PBMCs. The origin of the receptors is a man aged 18 to 30 in good health. Some clones in this sample may be carry-over from other donors' samples. CDR3s include the opening cysteine and the closing phenylalanine or tryptophan. A D gene is named only where the DNA matches it firmly. Size values are once, few and many counts, or a class for expanded clones, and some rows have none.

V gene	clone size	D gene	J gene	CDR3 DNA	CDR3 protein
TRBV10-1	-	-	TRBJ2-2	TGCGCCAGCAGTGAGGCTGGATACGGGGAGCTGTTTTTT	CASSEAGYGELFF
TRBV11-3	-	TRBD1	TRBJ1-5	TGTGCCAGCAGCACCCTTGACAGGGAGAAGGGACAAGGCCAGCCCCAGCATTTT	CASSTLDREKGQGQPQHF
TRBV6-1	-	-	TRBJ2-7	TGTGCCAGCAGTGAGGGGCCGTCTACGATTGGGGAGCAGTACTTC	CASSEGPSTIGEQYF
TRBV9	-	-	TRBJ2-7	TGTGCCAGCAGCGTATTGGGACGTTCCGACGAGCAGTACTTC	CASSVLGRSDEQYF
TRBV10-3	-	-	TRBJ2-3	TGTGCCATCAGTGCCCACCCTTTGGACTTCCCCACAGATACGCAGTATTTT	CAISAHPLDFPTDTQYF
TRBV19	-	TRBD1	TRBJ2-2	TGTGCCAGTAGTATAGATTTCGAACAGGGGGCTTTAACCGGGGAGCTGTTTTTT	CASSIDFEQGALTGELFF
TRBV28	once	-	TRBJ2-1	TGTGCCAGCAGCTCATCGCGGTGGGAGGTGTCCTACAATGAGCAGTTCTTC	CASSSSRWEVSYNEQFF
TRBV19	-	-	TRBJ2-2	TGTGCCAGTAGTATAGAGGAATGGGGCGGGGAGCTGTTTTTT	CASSIEEWGGELFF
TRBV7-2	-	-	TRBJ1-6	TGTGCCAGCAGCTTAACTCATCCTCAGGGTTCACCCCTCCACTTT	CASSLTHPQGSPLHF
TRBV30	medium-sized	-	TRBJ1-1	TGTGCCTGGGATAGCCGGGGCACTGAAGCTTTCTTT	CAWDSRGTEAFF
TRBV7-9	once	-	TRBJ2-5	TGTGCCAGCAGTCGTAGGGCCGACCAAGAGACCCAGTACTTC	CASSRRADQETQYF
TRBV19	-	-	TRBJ1-2	TGTGCCAGTGGGAGGAGGACCTCAAACTATGGCTACACCTTC	CASGRRTSNYGYTF
TRBV10-2	-	TRBD2	TRBJ2-7	TGCGCCAGCAGCCGGACTAGCGGGAACGAGCAGTACTTC	CASSRTSGNEQYF
TRBV5-5	-	-	TRBJ2-7	TGTGCCAGCAGCTTGTTCAAGGCGGACTACGAGCAGTACTTC	CASSLFKADYEQYF
TRBV27	-	-	TRBJ2-6	TGTGCCAGCAGTTTTATGGATTCCGCCTCTGGGGCCAACGTCCTGACTTTC	CASSFMDSASGANVLTF
TRBV5-1	-	TRBD1	TRBJ2-1	TGCGCCAGCAGCCTAACCTTCCGGGACAGGGCTTACAATGAGCAGTTCTTC	CASSLTFRDRAYNEQFF
TRBV7-9	-	-	TRBJ2-7	TGTGCCAGCAGCTTAGCTGGCGCTTATCGAACCTACGAGCAGTACTTC	CASSLAGAYRTYEQYF
TRBV28	-	-	TRBJ2-1	TGTGCCAGCGAAGGCGGGGAATTGATCTTC	CASEGGELIF
TRBV5-1	once	-	TRBJ1-1	TGCGCCAGCAGCCTGGACAGCCTCACTGAAGCTTTCTTT	CASSLDSLTEAFF
TRBV7-8	-	TRBD1	TRBJ1-1	TGTGCCAGCATATCCGGACAGGGAATATTTGGTGGAGCTTTCTTT	CASISGQGIFGGAFF
TRBV7-9	-	TRBD1	TRBJ1-2	TGTGCCAGCAGCCGACAGGGTCTCTATGGCTACACCTTC	CASSRQGLYGYTF
TRBV27	-	-	TRBJ1-6	TGTGCCAGCGGGACTGGATGGAATTCACCCCTCCACTTT	CASGTGWNSPLHF
TRBV6-6	-	TRBD1	TRBJ2-2	TGTGCCAGCAGTTACTCGAGACAGGGACACACCGGGGAGCTGTTTTTT	CASSYSRQGHTGELFF
TRBV2	-	TRBD1	TRBJ2-7	TGTGCCAGCAGTGTGGGACAGGCGATATCCTACGAGCAGTACTTC	CASSVGQAISYEQYF
TRBV28	-	-	TRBJ2-7	TGTGCCAGCAGTTTAAGTGGAATCTCCTACGAGCAGTACTTC	CASSLSGISYEQYF
TRBV28	-	-	TRBJ2-1	TGTGCCATTTCCCCCCTAAGCTCCTACAATGAGCAGTTCTTC	CAISPLSSYNEQFF
TRBV28	-	-	TRBJ2-7	TGTGCCAGCAGTTTGGCAACGGACAGTTACTACGAGCAGTACTTC	CASSLATDSYYEQYF
TRBV27	few	-	TRBJ1-5	TGTGCCAGCAGTCGAGGGGGCAATCAGCCCCAGCATTTT	CASSRGGNQPQHF
TRBV10-3	-	-	TRBJ2-7	TGTGCCATCAGTGAATGGCTCTCCTACGAGCAGTACTTC	CAISEWLSYEQYF
TRBV13	-	-	TRBJ2-5	TGTGCCAGCAGCTTAGGCCTGTTGGGGCCGTACCAAGAGACCCAGTACTTC	CASSLGLLGPYQETQYF
TRBV7-6	-	-	TRBJ2-1	TGTGCCAGCAGCTATACCGGGACCCTGAGGATATACAATGAGCAGTTCTTC	CASSYTGTLRIYNEQFF
TRBV4-3	-	-	TRBJ2-1	TGCGCCAGCAGCCAAGATTCGGGGGCGGTTGAGCAGTTCTTC	CASSQDSGAVEQFF
TRBV7-9	-	TRBD2	TRBJ2-5	TGTGCCAGCAGCCAAATTAGCGGGACTCGGTTGGAGACCCAGTACTTC	CASSQISGTRLETQYF
TRBV4-3	-	-	TRBJ1-1	TGCGCCAGCAGCCAAGACACCACCAGGGGCCACACTGAAGCTTTCTTT	CASSQDTTRGHTEAFF
TRBV7-9	-	-	TRBJ2-7	TGTGCCAGCAGCCCAATCGGTCAGTCAACCTACGAGCAGTACTTC	CASSPIGQSTYEQYF
TRBV4-1	-	TRBD1	TRBJ2-1	TGCGCCAGCAGCTTGGGGCAAGGGGGCATGTGGTTCTTC	CASSLGQGGMWFF
TRBV6-5	-	-	TRBJ2-1	TGTGCCAGCAGTTACTCGCCGGACAATGAGCAGTTCTTC	CASSYSPDNEQFF
TRBV11-2	-	-	TRBJ2-6	TGTGCCAGCAGCTGGGAGCCTCCGAGATCTGGGGCCAACGTCCTGACTTTC	CASSWEPPRSGANVLTF
TRBV18	-	-	TRBJ2-3	TGTGCCAGCTCACCCCTTGAACGTTCCACAGATACGCAGTATTTT	CASSPLERSTDTQYF
TRBV5-8	-	-	TRBJ2-7	TGTGCCAGCAGCTTCCCCTACGAGCAGTACTTC	CASSFPYEQYF
TRBV19	-	-	TRBJ2-7	TGTGCCAGTAGTTCCAGAGGGGGCGAGCAGTACTTC	CASSSRGGEQYF